This record covers a single T cell receptor beta chain. Its target is unknown. Mismatch with germline at one junction end may stem from a read error. This specimen comes from a study of T cell responses to AZD1222 COVID-19 vaccine. About the study: Second doses at about 4 or about 12 weeks were pooled.

The CDR3 covers 13 residues. The germline V gene encodes CDR1 LGHDT and CDR2 YNNKEL (reference sequence). Study-level points and caveats: Clonal diversity was possibly underestimated, and white British individuals and females predominated among donors.

Some clones are missing from TCRdb's copy, which holds only in-frame ones; the method was immunoSEQ multiplex PCR. The sample records about 150,000 clones, roughly 92% being singletons. Here the sequenced sample was peripheral blood, taken on day 0 of AZD1222 vaccination. The J gene is TRBJ1-2, the V gene TRBV3-1 (or the pseudogene TRBV3-2); D possibly corresponds to TRBD1 (6 bases). This TCR came from an adult in good health. The CDR3 DNA follows: TGTGCCAGCAGCCAAGATCCCCGCGGGGGCGGGGCCTTC. It is translated as CASSQDPRGGGAF.